The 3 T cell receptor beta chains below come from one sample, sequenced in a study of blood T cell repertoires in COVID-19. Clones were sequenced by immunoSEQ multiplex PCR, and TCRdb holds only the in-frame ones, with some missing. The data contain 120,000 to 150,000 clones, roughly 88% of them singletons. The specimen sequenced was peripheral blood. The receptors shown here come from a man aged 55 to 69 with active or convalescent COVID-19.

This sequence joins TRBV4-1 and TRBJ2-1; 7 bases are shared with TRBD1. Germline V CDR1 and CDR2: MGHRA, YSYEKL. V trimming: 2 bases; J trimming: 6 bases; junction bases outside the gene matches: 7. The CDR3 is 15 residues long. CDR3 coding DNA: TGCGCCAGCAGCCAAAGACAGGGCGTCGCCAATGAGCAGTTCTTC. Translating gives CASSQRQGVANEQFF.

This chain connects TRBV4-3 to TRBJ2-3, with TRBD2 matching 7 bases. The V segment lost 0 bases and the J segment 4 bases; nucleotides outside the gene matches: 10. The germline V gene encodes CDR1 LGHNA and CDR2 YSLEER. The length of the CDR3 is 17 residues. CDR3 bases: TGCGCCAGCAGCCAAGATCTCACGGGAGGAAATGCAGATACGCAGTATTTT. Translated, it gives CASSQDLTGGNADTQYF.

The V call is TRBV6-5, the J call TRBJ2-1; 11 bases match TRBD2. V lost 4 bases and J lost 6; bases outside the gene matches: 5. Per germline, CDR1 MNHEY and CDR2 SVGAGI. This CDR3 comprises 15 residues. This CDR3 is CASSSLAGGFNEQFF. DNA of the CDR3: TGTGCCAGCAGTTCCTTAGCGGGAGGGTTCAATGAGCAGTTCTTC.